This TCR beta chain was identified in a study of blood T cell repertoires in COVID-19. Whole-study context: From the United States, Italy and Spain came samples of acute and convalescent COVID-19. Sample material is recorded as cDNA or gDNA derived from T cells, B-cell-depleted T cells, or PBMCs.

The CDR3 extends over 14 amino acids. V shed 8 bases, J shed 4 bases, and the junction held 1 base outside the gene matches. Germline-derived CDR1 and CDR2 are MRHNA and SNTAGT. Original analysis: Amplifying reference gene primers gave estimates of nucleated cell counts. This table comes from immunoSEQ multiplex PCR, and its TCRdb copy is limited to in-frame clones, with some not included. The V and J calls and clone size come from that table; D and trimming were worked out from the DNA. Of approximately 330,000 clones in the sample, approximately 86% were seen once. Those enrolled in Seattle joined during active infection and were followed longitudinally afterward.

This sequence joins TRBV6-4 and TRBJ2-6; 11 bases fit TRBD1. The specimen sequenced was peripheral blood. The clonotype comes from a man aged 30 to 45 with COVID-19, enrolled during active disease. CDR3 bases: TGTGCCAGCGGACAGGGGGCCGGGGCCAACGTCCTGACTTTC. Residues: CASGQGAGANVLTF.